This T cell receptor (beta chain) emerged from a study of cytomegalovirus exposure and HLA in healthy donors. CDR3 length: 14 residues. After removal of 6 bases from V and 2 bases from J, the junction contained 4 bases not matched to a gene. Looked up from germline, CDR1 is LNHDA and CDR2 is SQIVND (reference sequence). Assay: immunoSEQ multiplex PCR; the TCRdb copy retains only in-frame clones and omits some. The repertoire consists of about 160,000 clones, with roughly 80% occurring once and the leading ten covering 10%. This TCR was sampled from a man aged 25 to 45 in good health and CMV-seropositive. Material for sequencing was PBMCs. J is TRBJ1-2 and V is TRBV19; the match to TRBD1 covers 9 bases. The DNA of the CDR3 is TGTGCCAGTAGCCCTACAGGGGGCAACTATGGCTACACCTTC. Translation gives CASSPTGGNYGYTF. Combining the CDR3 with reference TRBV19 and TRBJ1-2 gives the whole variable domain DGGITQSPKYLFRKEGQNVTLSCEQNLNHDAMYWYRQDPGQGLRLIYYSQIVNDFQKGDIAEGYSVSREKKESFPLTVTSAQKNPTAFYLCASSPTGGNYGYTFGSGTRLTVV.